These 18 T cell receptor beta chains came from one sample sequenced in a study of tumor-infiltrating lymphocytes in primary liver carcinoma (dated by TCRdb to 2016 to 2017). Sequenced using an Illumina HiSeq 2500. A constant-region primer and ProtoScript II reverse transcriptase were used to reverse-transcribe TCRbeta-specific cDNA from around 480 ng total RNA. Construction of the TCRbeta libraries relied on three nested rounds of multiplex PCR, following a slightly modified ARM-PCR procedure. The first two PCR rounds used multiplex TRBV1-TRBV30 forward primers with a Cbeta reverse primer, each for approximately 11 cycles. Through fastp at Q25 and MiXCR, TCRdb rebuilt clones from the public reads, retaining in-frame beta chains. Each CDR3 protein gets just one entry, which takes the most common genes and DNA from the rows behind it. Within this sample are about 200,000 distinct CDR3 sequences, with less than 65% of them counted one time only. The leading ten clones occupy approximately 6.5% of the sample.

RNA from unsorted whole blood was extracted with TRIzol reagent, and germline DNA was obtained with the DNeasy Blood & Tissue kit. Sequenced material: peripheral blood. All receptors come from a woman aged 60 to 75 with primary liver carcinoma and hepatitis B virus infection.

This clonotype appeared many times. CDR3 nucleotides: TGTGCCAGCAGTTATCATAGGACTAGCGGTTCCTACGAGCAGTACTTC. It translates to CASSYHRTSGSYEQYF. This rearrangement joins TRBV6-2 or TRBV6-3 to TRBJ2-7; TRBD2 agrees at 10 bases. CDR1 is MNHEY and CDR2 is SVGEGT in the germline V gene. J gave up 1 base and V 3 bases, and 6 bases lay outside the gene matches. CDR3 size: 16 residues.

This clonotype showed up just a few times. The V call is TRBV5-1, the J call TRBJ2-7; D might be TRBD1 (5 bases). Trimming shortened V by 6 bases and J by 0 bases, and 13 bases separated the two germline ends. This CDR3 region has 14 residues. Germline CDR1 SGHRS, CDR2 YFSETQ. CDR3: CASTPVTGSYEQYF. The CDR3 DNA sequence: TGCGCCAGCACCCCAGTCACAGGCTCCTACGAGCAGTACTTC.

V and J are TRBV11-2 and TRBJ1-2; D perhaps matches TRBD1 (5 bases). This CDR3 region has 13 residues. The germline gives CDR1 SGHAT, CDR2 FQNNGV. Trimming pared 4 bases from V and 5 bases from J, leaving 11 bases between. The CDR3 here is CASSSGTKYGYTF. DNA for the CDR3: TGTGCCAGCAGCTCCGGGACGAAATATGGCTACACCTTC.

This chain uses TRBV19 with TRBJ2-1, with 8 bases matching TRBD1. CDR1 is LNHDA and CDR2 is SQIVND in the germline V gene (reference sequence). V shed 9 bases, J shed 4 bases, and the junction held 14 bases outside the gene matches. The CDR3 contains 16 residues. The CDR3 DNA reads TGTGCCAGCAAAACCACCGGGACAGGTCCATACAATGAGCAGTTCTTC. Translating it yields CASKTTGTGPYNEQFF. Variable domain in full (rest from reference TRBV19 and TRBJ2-1): DGGITQSPKYLFRKEGQNVTLSCEQNLNHDAMYWYRQDPGQGLRLIYYSQIVNDFQKGDIAEGYSVSREKKESFPLTVTSAQKNPTAFYLCASKTTGTGPYNEQFFGPGTRLTVL.

The V gene is TRBV5-1, the J gene TRBJ1-2; 9 positions agree with TRBD1. Per germline, CDR1 SGHRS and CDR2 YFSETQ. This CDR3 comprises 15 residues. Trimming cost V 6 bases and J 2 bases; bases outside gene matches: 8. The CDR3 protein is CASTREQGANYGYTF. CDR3 DNA: TGCGCCAGCACGCGTGAACAGGGGGCAAACTATGGCTACACCTTC. The variable domain in full, completed from reference TRBV5-1 and TRBJ1-2, reads KAGVTQTPRYLIKTRGQQVTLSCSPISGHRSVSWYQQTPGQGLQFLFEYFSETQRNKGNFPGRFSGRQFSNSRSEMNVSTLELGDSALYLCASTREQGANYGYTFGSGTRLTVV.

This chain links TRBV19 with TRBJ2-1; TRBD2 matches 8 bases. CDR1 LNHDA and CDR2 SQIVND come from the germline V gene (reference sequence). The J segment lost 11 bases and the V segment lost 7 bases, leaving 13 bases of the junction unmatched. The CDR3 sequence is 14 residues long. CDR3 amino acids: CASTDPAGVRKQFF. The CDR3 DNA reads as TGTGCCAGTACTGACCCAGCGGGAGTTCGAAAGCAGTTCTTC.

On this clonotype: Because it lacks the conserved phenylalanine or tryptophan at the end, this CDR3 is likely a read error. It is unclear where the CDR3 begins or ends on the DNA, so no DNA is shown, and the CDR3 is as TCRdb lists it. The rearrangement links TRBV11-2 to TRBJ2-3. The CDR3 has 14 residues if both end residues are counted. CDR1 and CDR2 from the germline V gene are SGHAT and FQNNGV. CDR3 residues: CASSPGLPTDTHYS.

To note about this clonotype: At one boundary the junction diverges from the germline segment, which might be a read error. The chain couples TRBV11-2 to TRBJ2-5; 7 nucleotides match TRBD2. Per germline, CDR1 SGHAT and CDR2 FQNNGV. This CDR3 spans 15 amino acids. The CDR3: CVSSLRRGVGETQYF. CDR3 bases: TGTGTCAGCAGCCTCCGACGGGGGGTGGGGGAGACCCAGTACTTC.

About this clonotype itself: This could be a read error, since a much larger clone is one nucleotide away. This chain uses TRBV6-5 with TRBJ2-2, with no clear D. CDR3 length equals 13 residues. CDR1 and CDR2 (germline): MNHEY, SVGAGI. The CDR3 nucleotides are TGTGACAGCACCCCCGCCCTACTCGGGGAGCTGTTTTTT. Translating gives CDSTPALLGELFF.

This rearrangement joins TRBV7-3 to TRBJ2-1; D is perhaps TRBD1 or TRBD2 (6 bases each). V dropped 4 bases and J dropped 7 bases, with 11 bases sitting between them. The germline CDR1 and CDR2 sequences are SGHTA and FQGTGA. CDR3 length equals 13 residues. The CDR3 DNA sequence: TGTGCCAGCAGCTCGGGGGCTAAGAATGAGCAGTTCTTC. Its protein product is CASSSGAKNEQFF.

On this clonotype: A much larger clone lies a single base off, so this may be a read error. CDR3 sequence reads: CASSYFRTPRGMANNEQFF. The CDR3 DNA sequence: TGTGCCAGCAGTTACTTCAGAACCCCCCGCGGGATGGCCAACAATGAGCAGTTCTTC. V gene TRBV6-2 or TRBV6-3 combines with J gene TRBJ2-1; possible D gene TRBD2, 6 bases. Deletions cut 1 base from V and 5 bases from J, with 24 bases between. CDR1 and CDR2 (germline): MNHEY, SVGEGT. The CDR3 spans 19 residues.

For this clonotype: A junction boundary mismatches the germline segment, possibly from a read error. V is TRBV7-9 and J is TRBJ1-4; D unclear. CDR1 is SEHNR and CDR2 is FQNEAQ in the germline V gene (reference sequence). This CDR3 spans 15 amino acids. The CDR3: CTSSLTSPKGEKLFF. The DNA of the CDR3 is TGTACCAGCAGCTTAACAAGCCCGAAGGGTGAAAAACTGTTTTTT.

V and J are TRBV28 and TRBJ1-1; 7 nucleotides line up with TRBD1. This CDR3 is built from 15 residues. Germline CDR1 and CDR2: MDHEN and SYDVKM. V was clipped by 5 bases and J by 8 bases; unmatched bases: 14. The CDR3 region has the DNA TGTGCCAGCAGTCCCCTCGGGACAGTGAATGAAGAAGCTTTCTTT. This sequence encodes CASSPLGTVNEEAFF.

This clonotype was seen a handful of times. This chain connects TRBV28 to TRBJ2-5, with D tentatively TRBD1 or TRBD2 (5 bases each). Trimming took off 6 bases at V and 4 bases at J, with 15 bases between the two ends. CDR1 is MDHEN, CDR2 SYDVKM, per germline. This CDR3 contains 14 residues. This chain's CDR3 is CASRRDPGPETQYF. Here the CDR3 DNA reads TGTGCCAGCAGGAGGGACCCTGGACCAGAGACCCAGTACTTC.

Of note for this clonotype: This CDR3 fails to terminate in the conserved phenylalanine or tryptophan, so it likely reflects a read error. This chain's CDR3 is CASSSRTSGGTNTQYL. The DNA for the CDR3 is TGTGCCAGCAGCTCCCGGACTAGCGGGGGCACAAATACGCAGTATCTT. V and J are TRBV11-1 and TRBJ2-3; TRBD2 matches at 13 bases. The CDR3 extends over 16 amino acids. Germline V lookup: CDR1 SGHAT, CDR2 FQDESV (reference sequence).

This clonotype was seen a few times. The chain carries TRBV4-1 and TRBJ1-6, with TRBD1 matching 7 bases. V shed 0 bases and J 9 bases; nucleotides not matched to a gene: 8. The length of the CDR3 is 16 residues. The germline V gene has CDR1 MGHRA and CDR2 YSYEKL. In nucleotides, the CDR3 is TGCGCCAGCAGCCAAGAACCGGGACAGAGGGGTTCACCCCTCCACTTT. This sequence encodes CASSQEPGQRGSPLHF.

Turning to this clonotype: This sequence may be a read error, since a much larger clone differs from it by one base. This sequence joins TRBV18 and TRBJ2-5, with D perhaps matching TRBD1 (5 bases). V lost 3 bases and J 5 bases, leaving 13 bases between the germline ends. The CDR3 consists of 14 residues. Germline loops: CDR1 KGHSH, CDR2 LQKENI. The CDR3 nucleotides read TGTGCCAGCTCACCGCGAGACAGTGGGGAGACCCAGTACTTC. Translation: CASSPRDSGETQYF.

Worth noting for this clonotype: No conserved phenylalanine or tryptophan ends this CDR3, so it is likely a read error. The chain combines TRBV6-5 with TRBJ2-7, with no clear D. Germline-derived CDR1 and CDR2 are MNHEY and SVGAGI. The length of the CDR3 is 14 residues. Trimming removed 7 bases from V and 4 bases from J, with 17 bases in between. This CDR3 reads CASTPGPSTYEQYL. CDR3 sequence (DNA): TGTGCCAGCACCCCCGGTCCGAGTACTTACGAGCAGTACCTC.